A selection of T cell receptor beta chains follows, all from one sample in a study of vaccination effects on CD4 cells after COVID-19. Their recognized antigens are unknown. This table comes from immunoSEQ multiplex PCR, and its TCRdb copy is limited to in-frame clones, with some not included. The table shows 15,000 to 20,000 clones, with over 60% occurring only once. This material consisted of CD4+ T cells from PBMCs cultured with SARS-CoV-2 spike peptides, taken after COVID-19 vaccination. The receptor set was obtained from a human donor who had a prior SARS-CoV-2 infection. CDR3s include the opening cysteine and the closing phenylalanine or tryptophan. The D gene is left open where the match is weak. Some rows have no size entry. The others give once, few or many, or a class for an expanded clone.

V	D	size	J	CDR3	DNA
TRBV9	TRBD2	-	TRBJ2-5	CASSVGRARGETQYF	TGTGCCAGCAGCGTCGGGAGGGCCCGGGGAGAGACCCAGTACTTC
TRBV16	-	-	TRBJ1-2	CASSLSAGYGYTF	TGTGCCAGCAGCCTTTCGGCGGGCTATGGCTACACCTTC
TRBV28	-	-	TRBJ2-7	CASSPLGMTTRSFGQYF	TGTGCCAGCAGTCCCCTGGGGATGACAACTAGGTCTTTCGGGCAGTACTTC
TRBV5-6	-	few	TRBJ1-5	CASSLGLTSGQPQHF	TGTGCCAGCAGCTTGGGGTTGACGTCCGGGCAGCCCCAGCATTTT
TRBV5-1	TRBD2	-	TRBJ2-3	CASSLGLAGGSTDTQYF	TGCGCCAGCAGCCTCGGACTAGCGGGGGGTAGTACAGATACGCAGTATTTT
TRBV6-5	-	-	TRBJ2-7	CASRAPGVYEQYF	TGTGCCAGCAGGGCCCCAGGAGTTTACGAGCAGTACTTC
TRBV15	-	once	TRBJ2-7	CATSRDFERSSYEQYF	TGTGCCACCAGCAGAGATTTTGAGAGGAGCTCCTACGAGCAGTACTTC
TRBV19	TRBD1	-	TRBJ1-2	CASSIRGQNYGYTF	TGTGCCAGTAGTATAAGGGGACAGAACTATGGCTACACCTTC
TRBV2	-	-	TRBJ2-2	CASSSQGPRNTGELFF	TGTGCCAGCAGTTCACAAGGACCCCGTAACACCGGGGAGCTGTTTTTT
TRBV9	-	-	TRBJ1-6	CASSLTPSYNSPLHF	TGTGCCAGCAGCCTCACCCCCTCCTATAATTCACCCCTCCACTTT
TRBV27	-	-	TRBJ2-7	CAINRSPNEQYF	TGTGCCATCAACAGGTCCCCCAACGAGCAGTACTTC
TRBV7-3	-	few	TRBJ2-5	CASSRDSWETQYF	TGTGCCAGCAGTCGAGACTCCTGGGAGACCCAGTACTTC
TRBV3-1/TRBV3-2	-	-	TRBJ1-1	CASNLAGTENTEAFF	TGTGCCAGCAACCTAGCCGGGACTGAGAACACTGAAGCTTTCTTT
TRBV5-1	-	once	TRBJ2-3	CASSSTPIGGSDTQYF	TGCGCCAGCAGCTCCACACCCATCGGGGGCTCAGATACGCAGTATTTT
TRBV15	-	-	TRBJ2-7	CATSRDRAARGQYF	TGTGCCACCAGCAGAGATCGGGCGGCCAGAGGGCAGTACTTC
TRBV9	-	few	TRBJ2-3	CASSVAPTDTQYF	TGTGCCAGCAGCGTAGCTCCTACAGATACGCAGTATTTT
TRBV6-1	-	-	TRBJ1-3	CASSEPASPGNTIYF	TGTGCCAGCAGTGAACCCGCTTCCCCTGGAAACACCATATATTTT
TRBV7-2	-	-	TRBJ1-2	CASSLGYYGYTF	TGTGCCAGCAGCTTGGGGTACTATGGCTACACCTTC
TRBV2	-	-	TRBJ2-5	CAGRGQETQYF	TGTGCCGGACGGGGCCAAGAGACCCAGTACTTC
TRBV11-3	-	-	TRBJ2-3	CASSPQRATDTQYF	TGTGCCAGCAGCCCGCAAAGAGCGACAGATACGCAGTATTTT
TRBV7-2	TRBD2	once	TRBJ2-3	CASSLAGGLAGGTQYF	TGTGCCAGCAGCTTAGCGGGGGGACTAGCGGGGGGTACGCAGTATTTT
TRBV2	TRBD2	few	TRBJ2-1	CASSDLAAYSYNEQFF	TGTGCCAGCAGCGACCTAGCGGCCTACTCCTACAATGAGCAGTTCTTC
TRBV2	TRBD2	-	TRBJ2-7	CASRGRLAGGNYEQYF	TGTGCCAGCAGGGGGAGACTAGCGGGGGGGAACTACGAGCAGTACTTC
TRBV7-9	-	once	TRBJ1-5	CASSLGDQPQHF	TGTGCCAGCAGCTTAGGCGATCAGCCCCAGCATTTT
TRBV11-3	TRBD2	-	TRBJ2-3	CASSSGLAMGLTDTQYF	TGTGCCAGCAGCTCGGGACTAGCGATGGGGTTGACAGATACGCAGTATTTT
TRBV28	-	-	TRBJ1-5	CASTKGGLRDQPQHF	TGTGCCAGCACCAAAGGGGGGTTGAGGGATCAGCCCCAGCATTTT
TRBV5-4	TRBD1	once	TRBJ2-7	CASSPTGVDEQYF	TGTGCCAGCAGTCCGACAGGGGTCGACGAGCAGTACTTC
TRBV5-4	TRBD2	-	TRBJ2-1	CASSFGGISYNEQFF	TGTGCCAGCAGCTTCGGGGGGATCTCCTACAATGAGCAGTTCTTC
TRBV7-3	-	once	TRBJ1-1	CASSLSGGTEAFF	TGTGCCAGCAGCTTAAGTGGGGGGACTGAAGCTTTCTTT
TRBV10-3	-	-	TRBJ1-5	CAISESRGQPQHF	TGTGCCATCAGTGAGTCTAGGGGTCAGCCCCAGCATTTT
TRBV10-3	-	-	TRBJ2-1	CAISDGTHSYNEQFF	TGTGCCATCAGTGACGGGACACACTCCTACAATGAGCAGTTCTTC
TRBV7-3	-	-	TRBJ2-7	CASPQGGQSRICYEQYF	TGTGCCAGTCCCCAAGGGGGGCAGAGTCGTATCTGCTACGAGCAGTACTTC
TRBV7-8	-	-	TRBJ1-6	CASSLDGQYSPLHF	TGTGCCAGCAGCCTAGACGGGCAGTATTCACCCCTCCACTTT
TRBV5-1	-	once	TRBJ1-1	CASSSLQGVNTEAFF	TGCGCCAGCAGCTCGTTACAGGGCGTGAACACTGAAGCTTTCTTT
TRBV10-3	-	once	TRBJ2-2	CAITGEGGTGELFF	TGTGCCATCACGGGGGAAGGGGGCACCGGGGAGCTGTTTTTT
TRBV6-6	TRBD2	-	TRBJ2-7	CASSLAGGLGSYEQYF	TGTGCCAGCAGTTTGGCGGGAGGGCTCGGGTCCTACGAGCAGTACTTC
TRBV6-5	-	-	TRBJ1-1	CASSYSTDRNTEAFF	TGTGCCAGCAGTTACTCGACCGACAGAAACACTGAAGCTTTCTTT
TRBV20-1	-	-	TRBJ2-3	CSASKGQSPDTQYF	TGCAGTGCTAGTAAGGGGCAGAGTCCGGATACGCAGTATTTT
TRBV6-5	-	-	TRBJ1-2	CASMRQWGGYTF	TGTGCCAGCATGCGCCAGTGGGGTGGCTACACCTTC
TRBV7-2	-	-	TRBJ1-2	CASSSPGYGYTF	TGTGCCAGCAGCTCCCCCGGATACGGCTACACCTTC
TRBV5-1	TRBD2	once	TRBJ2-4	CASSLVAGLAKNIQYF	TGCGCCAGCAGCTTGGTAGCGGGATTAGCCAAAAACATTCAGTACTTC